A single sample gave rise to the 3 T cell receptor beta chains below, sequenced in a study of early stage breast cancer tumors. Method: immunoSEQ multiplex PCR; TCRdb's copy keeps in-frame clones and lacks some. This repertoire shows more than 65,000 clones, 65% to 85% found once; its top ten account for about 4.4%. Input material: blood. The receptors derive from a person in their 40s with breast cancer.

V usage is TRBV29-1 and J usage is TRBJ1-3; no firm D call. Trimming took off 7 bases at V and 0 bases at J, with 10 bases between the two ends. This CDR3 contains 13 residues. CDR1 is SQVTM and CDR2 is ANQGSEA in the germline V gene. The CDR3 DNA sequence: TGCAGCGCTCGTTGGAACTCTGGAAACACCATATATTTT. It translates to CSARWNSGNTIYF.

The chain employs TRBV18 and TRBJ1-2; D is uncertain. The V gene's germline CDR1 is KGHSH and CDR2 LQKENI. V was trimmed by 1 base and J by 2 bases, leaving 11 bases between them. The CDR3 sequence is 15 residues long. CDR3 region: CASSPRKDGNYGYTF. As DNA, the CDR3 is TGTGCCAGCTCACCACGGAAGGACGGAAACTATGGCTACACCTTC.

The chain uses TRBV5-1 and TRBJ2-3; D gene uncertain. V lost 0 bases and J 4 bases, leaving 12 bases between the germline ends. The CDR3 has 15 amino acids. CDR1 and CDR2 (germline): SGHRS, YFSETQ. The CDR3 nucleotides are TGCGCCAGCAGCTTGGGAGGCCTAGATCCAGATACGCAGTATTTT. Translating it yields CASSLGGLDPDTQYF.